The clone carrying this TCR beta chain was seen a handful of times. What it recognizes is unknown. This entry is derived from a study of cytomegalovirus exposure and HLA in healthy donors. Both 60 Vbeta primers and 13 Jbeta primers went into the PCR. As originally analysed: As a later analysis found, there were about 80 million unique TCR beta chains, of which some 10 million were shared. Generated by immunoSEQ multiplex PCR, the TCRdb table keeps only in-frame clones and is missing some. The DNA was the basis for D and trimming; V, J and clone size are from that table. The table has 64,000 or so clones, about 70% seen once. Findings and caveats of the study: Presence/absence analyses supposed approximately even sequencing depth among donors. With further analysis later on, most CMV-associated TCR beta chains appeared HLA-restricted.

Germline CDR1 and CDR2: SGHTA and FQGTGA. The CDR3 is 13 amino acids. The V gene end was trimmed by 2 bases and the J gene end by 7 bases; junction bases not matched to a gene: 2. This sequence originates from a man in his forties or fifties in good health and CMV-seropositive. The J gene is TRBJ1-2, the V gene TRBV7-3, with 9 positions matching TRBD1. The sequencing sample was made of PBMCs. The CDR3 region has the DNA TGTGCCAGCAGCTTAGGGACAGGGATTGGCTACACCTTC. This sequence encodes CASSLGTGIGYTF. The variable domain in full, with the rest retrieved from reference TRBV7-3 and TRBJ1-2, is GAGVSQTPSNKVTEKGKYVELRCDPISGHTALYWYRQSLGQGPEFLIYFQGTGAADDSGLPNDRFFAVRPEGSVSTLKIQRTERGDSAVYLCASSLGTGIGYTFGSGTRLTVV.